A single T cell receptor (beta chain) is shown here with its context. These data come from a study of blood T cell repertoires in COVID-19. Looking at the study overall: Sources were T cells, B-cell-depleted T cells, or PBMCs; the material itself was cDNA or gDNA.

During active infection, Seattle patients enrolled and were then monitored through disease. Profiled with immunoSEQ multiplex PCR; TCRdb holds only in-frame clones, not every one. Among 150,000 to 200,000 clones, roughly 86% were seen once, and the ten largest hold just over 2.5%. V was pared by 0 bases and J by 6 bases, with 10 bases between. Germline CDR1 SGHNT, CDR2 YYREEE (reference sequence). CDR3 length: 14 amino acids. The TCR sequence derives from an elderly woman with COVID-19, enrolled during active disease. Source material: peripheral blood. The rearrangement joins TRBV5-4 to TRBJ2-1; possibly TRBD2 for D (5 bases). CDR3 sequence reads: CASSLGGSSNEQFF. The CDR3 DNA is TGTGCCAGCAGCTTGGGAGGGAGTTCCAATGAGCAGTTCTTC.